These 7 T cell receptor beta chains came from one sample sequenced in a study of blood T cells in healthy people across ages. The use of a sample-barcoded 5' primer and a J-beta primer mix characterized a second PCR of about 6 to 12 cycles. From the 5' RACE reads, TCRdb called clonotypes with MiXCR, one entry per CDR3 protein. The table has 660,000 or so distinct CDR3 sequences, under 70% seen once. The material sequenced was blood. These receptors were taken from a man aged 60 to 75 in good health.

This clonotype has only a few counts. CDR3: CASNPSRGLGSITGELFF. CDR3 nucleotide sequence: TGTGCCAGCAACCCCTCCAGGGGGCTGGGATCGATCACCGGGGAGCTGTTTTTT. The chain combines TRBV28 with TRBJ2-2; TRBD1 aligns across 8 bases. Germline values: CDR1 MDHEN, CDR2 SYDVKM. CDR3 size: 18 residues. Trimming cost V 7 bases and J 4 bases; bases outside gene matches: 17.

This chain joins TRBV20-1 and TRBJ2-3; no definite D call. The CDR3 is 10 amino acids. V shed 3 bases and J shed 8 bases, with 6 bases lying between them. CDR1 is DFQATT and CDR2 is SNEGSKA in the germline V gene (reference sequence). CDR3: CSASSPTQYF. CDR3 coding DNA: TGCAGTGCTAGCTCTCCTACGCAGTATTTT.

This clonotype was counted a few times. The CDR3 DNA reads TGCAGTGCCACAGGGAAAAACATTCAGTACTTC. It encodes CSATGKNIQYF. The V and J genes are TRBV20-1 and TRBJ2-4, with D perhaps matching TRBD1 (6 bases). V lost 6 bases to trimming and J lost 4 bases, with 7 bases between them. Germline values: CDR1 DFQATT, CDR2 SNEGSKA (reference sequence). This CDR3 contains 11 residues.

A few counts support this clonotype. V and J are TRBV20-1 and TRBJ2-7; D unresolved. V was clipped by 5 bases and J by 4 bases, with 9 bases between them. This CDR3 is 11 amino acids long. Per the germline V gene, CDR1 is DFQATT and CDR2 is SNEGSKA (reference sequence). The CDR3 loop reads CSALAGYEQYF. In DNA, the CDR3 is TGCAGTGCTTTGGCCGGGTACGAGCAGTACTTC.

This chain links TRBV20-1 with TRBJ2-7; D is perhaps TRBD2 (6 bases). V dropped 6 bases and J dropped 5 bases, with 14 bases sitting between them. The CDR3 spans 12 residues. Germline V lookup: CDR1 DFQATT, CDR2 SNEGSKA (reference sequence). Here the CDR3 reads CSASSGGNEQYF. CDR3 sequence (DNA): TGCAGTGCCTCCTCCGGGGGAAACGAGCAGTACTTC.

The CDR3 here is CSVEQWRGYGYGYTF. The DNA for the CDR3 is TGCAGCGTTGAACAGTGGCGGGGATACGGCTATGGCTACACCTTC. This sequence joins TRBV29-1 and TRBJ1-2; D remains unclear. Between the trimmed V and J ends, which lost 2 bases and 4 bases, there was a span of 17 bases. The CDR3 extends over 15 amino acids. The germline V gene encodes CDR1 SQVTM and CDR2 ANQGSEA.

In this sample, this clonotype turned up a few times. The chain has TRBV25-1 and TRBJ2-5; weak D call: TRBD1 (5 bases). The CDR3 covers 14 residues. Germline-derived CDR1 and CDR2 are MGHDK and SYGVNS. Trimming cost V 0 bases and J 5 bases, with 10 bases left between them. CDR3: CASSEYRVYETQYF. In nucleotides, the CDR3 is TGTGCCAGCAGTGAATACAGGGTTTATGAGACCCAGTACTTC.